What follows are 5 T cell receptor beta chains derived from one specimen sequenced in a study of blood T cells in healthy people across ages. A sample-barcoded 5' primer and a J-beta primer mix were used in a second PCR of roughly 7 to 11 cycles. In TCRdb, the 5' RACE reads were re-called with MiXCR into one record per CDR3 protein. The sample lists about 1,400,000 distinct CDR3 sequences; roughly 59% were seen once. The sequencing sample was made of blood. The source of these receptors is a man younger than 35 in good health.

The sample holds a few counts of this clonotype. The chain is built from TRBV27 and TRBJ2-3; D ambiguous. Per the germline V gene, CDR1 is MNHEY and CDR2 is SMNVEV (reference sequence). V gave up 4 bases and J gave up 6 bases, with 11 bases separating them. The CDR3 extends over 13 amino acids. The DNA of the CDR3 is TGTGCCAGCAGTTATCATCGGACGGATACGCAGTATTTT. Encoded protein: CASSYHRTDTQYF.

This chain uses TRBV6-2 or TRBV6-3 with TRBJ1-5, with a tentative D call TRBD1 (5 bases). Germline-derived CDR1 and CDR2 are MNHEY and SVGEGT. The CDR3 spans 16 residues. Trimming cost V 2 bases and J 5 bases, with 16 bases left between them. The CDR3: CASSYDAGTADQPQHF. The CDR3 nucleotides read TGTGCCAGCAGTTACGACGCCGGGACGGCCGATCAGCCCCAGCATTTT.

The V gene is TRBV6-2 or TRBV6-3, the J gene TRBJ2-3, with TRBD2 identical over 8 bases. The CDR3 has 15 residues. V shed 7 bases, J shed 6 bases, and the junction held 12 bases outside the gene matches. CDR1 and CDR2 (germline): MNHEY, SVGEGT. The CDR3 DNA follows: TGTGCCAGCAACGACATAGCGGGGTCGGCTGATACGCAGTATTTT. This encodes CASNDIAGSADTQYF.

The table lists this clonotype with a few counts. The junction does not match germline at one end; this may be a read error. The J gene is TRBJ2-1, the V gene TRBV5-1; 7 bases line up with TRBD2. Germline lookup yields CDR1 SGHRS and CDR2 YFSETQ. The CDR3 is made up of 14 amino acids. In nucleotides, the CDR3 is TGTGCCAGCAGTTTGGCTAGCGGTGGTAATGAGCAGTTCTTC. This translates into CASSLASGGNEQFF.

The V and J genes are TRBV5-4 and TRBJ2-7; 12 bases line up with TRBD2. Germline CDR1 and CDR2: SGHNT and YYREEE (reference sequence). Unmatched junction bases numbered 12, after V lost 6 bases and J lost 11 bases. This CDR3 is 14 amino acids long. CDR3 sequence reads: CASTPGLAGSSEYF. Written as DNA, the CDR3 is TGTGCCAGCACCCCCGGACTAGCGGGATCGTCTGAGTACTTC.